Sequencing of this TCR beta chain was carried out in a study of shared clonotypes between healthy human individuals. The table came from immunoSEQ multiplex PCR; TCRdb's copy has only in-frame clones and leaves some out. The sample has about 2.3 million clones; approximately 93% are singletons. The CDR3 is 15 amino acids. V gave up 6 bases and J gave up 2 bases, with 13 bases separating them. Germline-derived CDR1 and CDR2 are MNHEY and SMNVEV (reference sequence). The clonotype originates from a man between 18 and 29 years old in good health. Some clones in this sample may be carry-over from other donors' samples. V is TRBV27 and J is TRBJ2-2; a weak D match, TRBD1 (5 bases). Sequenced: naive CD4+ T cells from PBMCs. Subset: CD45RA+ positively selected. The chain's CDR3 is CASRYRSFNTGELFF. CDR3 nucleotides: TGTGCCAGCAGATACAGGAGCTTTAACACCGGGGAGCTGTTTTTT.